This entry concerns a single T cell receptor beta chain. What this receptor recognizes is not known. This may be a read error: a much more frequent sequence differs by one nucleotide. The data were taken from a study of spatial heterogeneity in lung cancer (dated by TCRdb to about 2019). For the study in its entirety: Beta-chain transcripts were consistently detected in greater numbers than alpha-chain transcripts, which likely reflects a higher abundance of beta-chain transcripts. Nonsynonymous mutation counts, determined by whole-exome sequencing of tumor tissue, were related to features of the TCR repertoire. In the raw uncorrected reads, each unique combination of TCR and UMI appeared on average more than ten times. Both alpha and beta chains were TCR-sequenced in hundreds of tumor regions, 64 matched nontumor lung samples and over 55 PBMC samples obtained at surgery. In non-small cell lung cancer, the study quantitatively compared TCR alpha and beta repertoires across several tumor regions, matched nontumor lung, and blood.

Overall study outcomes, separate from this receptor: Confirming at a functional level the hypothesis that regional TCRs recognize regional mutations was considered to require additional single-cell paired TCR alpha and beta sequencing. Ubiquitous expanded tumor TCRs were found in blood more often at tumor resection than at routine follow-up.

In the paper's terms, the time point label means: sample taken at primary tumor resection. The donors were some 72 patients from the lung TRACERx cohort who had early-stage, untreated non-small cell lung cancer. For TCR sequencing, whole RNA was extracted from tumor and nontumor lung tissue, or from cryopreserved PBMC samples, and no cell sorting was done. Only patients for whom sufficient RNA was available from at least two tumor regions were selected for TCR sequencing. Taken from cysteine to phenylalanine, the CDR3 has 13 residues. Kept here is only the CDR3 DNA, which spans 39 bases and is read in frame from base 1. CDR1 and CDR2, looked up from the germline V gene, are SGHTA and FQGNSA. Libraries were built with 5' RACE. Reads for this sample came from a NextSeq 500. The TCR library protocol attached a unique molecular identifier to each TCR cDNA molecule to allow correction of PCR and sequencing errors. Concerning the study's data processing: TCR identification, UMI-based error correction and CDR3 extraction were all carried out with Decombinator tools. TCRs above a frequency of 2 per 1,000, corresponding to the top 1% of the tumor frequency distribution, were defined as expanded. Renyi diversity was calculated using the R vegan package after each repertoire was subsampled 100 times to 5,000 TCRs. CDR3 similarity networks were built from amino acid triplet string-kernel similarity, with CDR3s being connected when pairwise similarity was above 0.82. The public reads were run again by TCRdb, first through fastp at Q25 and then through MiXCR, and only productive beta chains were kept. Every CDR3 protein is listed once, alongside the most common genes and DNA of its rows. The V and J calls shown here were made by TCRdb, not taken from the authors' results. Present in this sample are about 38,000 distinct CDR3 sequences, roughly 7.4% of which were seen just once. The top ten clonotypes cover 25% to 30% of the sample.

The V and J genes are TRBV7-2 and TRBJ1-1, with no D gene named confidently. Sequencing used PBMCs, obtained at surgery. This receptor was identified in a male donor with early-stage non-small cell lung cancer. The sequence in DNA is TGTGCCAGCAGCTTAGTTTCCGAAACTGAAGCTCTCTTT. It codes for CASSLVSETEALF.